What follows is one TCR beta chain and its context. Antigen specificity is unknown. The data were obtained in a study of T-cell reconstitution after alpha-beta-depleted transplantation in children. The TCRbeta library was prepared with unique molecular identifiers. A single record per CDR3 protein comes from TCRdb applying MiXCR to the PCR reads. The sample consists of hundreds of thousands of distinct CDR3 sequences, 15% to 20% of them appearing once. Notes on the study in general: As was reported, about two months after transplant, alpha-beta T cells came from several hundred expanded graft clones. Newly generated T cells supplied most T-cell counts and diversity one year post-transplant. It was surviving recipient T cells and thymic progenitors that gave some patients high TCRbeta diversity at day 60.

The starting material was PBMCs, mostly from graft donor cells, obtained 360 days after TCRalphabeta/CD19-depleted stem cell transplant. This clonotype was sampled from a male patient under 18 who had a stem cell transplant for acute lymphoblastic leukemia, so the T cells may come from the graft donor.

Written as DNA, the CDR3 is TGTGCCAGCAGTACCGGGACAGGGACCGGGGAGCTGTTTTTT. Translation gives CASSTGTGTGELFF. The J gene is TRBJ2-2, the V gene TRBV12-3 or TRBV12-4; TRBD1 matches at 9 bases. V was pared by 5 bases and J by 5 bases, with 3 bases of the junction left unmatched. This CDR3 comprises 14 residues.